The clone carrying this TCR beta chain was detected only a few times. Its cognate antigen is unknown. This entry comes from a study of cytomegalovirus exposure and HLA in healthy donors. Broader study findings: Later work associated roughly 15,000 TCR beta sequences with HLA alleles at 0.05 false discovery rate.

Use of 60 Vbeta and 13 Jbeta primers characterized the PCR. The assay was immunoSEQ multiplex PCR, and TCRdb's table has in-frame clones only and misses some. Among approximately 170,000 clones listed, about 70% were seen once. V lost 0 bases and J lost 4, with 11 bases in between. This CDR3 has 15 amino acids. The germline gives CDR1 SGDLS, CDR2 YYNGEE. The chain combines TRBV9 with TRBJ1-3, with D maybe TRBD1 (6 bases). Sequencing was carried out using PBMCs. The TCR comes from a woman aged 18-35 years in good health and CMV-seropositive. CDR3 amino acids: CASSVARGGGNTIYF. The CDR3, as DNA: TGTGCCAGCAGCGTAGCTCGGGGGGGCGGAAACACCATATATTTT.